One T cell receptor beta chain is described in this entry. Each CDR3 protein is one row after TCRdb ran MiXCR on the 5' RACE reads. The sample carries over 100,000 distinct CDR3 sequences, under 9% recorded once. The data belong to a study of T cells after yellow fever vaccination. Unmatched junction bases numbered 7, after V lost 0 bases and J lost 6 bases. The CDR3 is 15 residues long. Germline values: CDR1 LGHDT, CDR2 YNNKEL (reference sequence). Material: CD8+ T cells sorted from PBMCs, obtained 45 days after the yellow fever booster vaccination. The source of this sequence is a man aged 30 to 45 who received the YFV17D yellow fever vaccine. The V and J genes are TRBV3-1 and TRBJ2-7; 8 bases agree with TRBD2. The CDR3 protein is CASSQDDAGGREQYF. The CDR3 DNA follows: TGTGCCAGCAGCCAAGATGACGCGGGAGGACGCGAGCAGTACTTC.